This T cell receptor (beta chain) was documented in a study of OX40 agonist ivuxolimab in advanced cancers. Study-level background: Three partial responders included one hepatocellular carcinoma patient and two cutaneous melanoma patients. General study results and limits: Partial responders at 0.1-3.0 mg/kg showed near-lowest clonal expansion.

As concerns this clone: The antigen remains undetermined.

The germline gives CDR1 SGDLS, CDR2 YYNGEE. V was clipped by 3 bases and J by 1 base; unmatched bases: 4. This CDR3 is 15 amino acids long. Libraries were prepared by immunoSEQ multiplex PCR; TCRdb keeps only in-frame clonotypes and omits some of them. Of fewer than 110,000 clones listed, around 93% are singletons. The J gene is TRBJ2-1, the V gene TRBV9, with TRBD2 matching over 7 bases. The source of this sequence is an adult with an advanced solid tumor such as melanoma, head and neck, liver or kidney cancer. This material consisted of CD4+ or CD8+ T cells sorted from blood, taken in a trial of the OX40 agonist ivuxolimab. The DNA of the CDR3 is TGTGCCAGCAGCGAAGGCGGGAGTTCCTACAATGAGCAGTTCTTC. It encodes CASSEGGSSYNEQFF.